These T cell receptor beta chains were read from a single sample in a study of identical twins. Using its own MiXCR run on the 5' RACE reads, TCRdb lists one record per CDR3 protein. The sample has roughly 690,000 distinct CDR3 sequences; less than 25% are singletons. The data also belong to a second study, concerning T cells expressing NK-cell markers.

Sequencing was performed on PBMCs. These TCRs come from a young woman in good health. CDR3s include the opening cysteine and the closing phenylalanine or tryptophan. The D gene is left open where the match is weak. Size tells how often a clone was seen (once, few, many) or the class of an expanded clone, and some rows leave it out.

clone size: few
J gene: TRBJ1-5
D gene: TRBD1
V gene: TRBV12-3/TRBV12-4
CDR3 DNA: TGTGCCAGCAGCCGAGACAGGGATCTTCGCCCCCAGCATTTT
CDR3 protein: CASSRDRDLRPQHF

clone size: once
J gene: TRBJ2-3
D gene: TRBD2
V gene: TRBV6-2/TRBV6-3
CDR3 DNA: TGTGCCAGCAGTTTCGGACTAGCTCGCTCAGATACGCAGTATTTT
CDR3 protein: CASSFGLARSDTQYF

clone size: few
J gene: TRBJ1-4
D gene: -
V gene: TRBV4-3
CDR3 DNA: TGCGCCAGCAGCCAAGAGACCCCAGGACATGAAAAACTGTTTTTT
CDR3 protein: CASSQETPGHEKLFF

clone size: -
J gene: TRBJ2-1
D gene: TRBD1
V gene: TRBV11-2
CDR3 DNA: TGTGCCAGCAGCCTACGACAGGGGGTAAGTGAGCAGTTCTTC
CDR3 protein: CASSLRQGVSEQFF

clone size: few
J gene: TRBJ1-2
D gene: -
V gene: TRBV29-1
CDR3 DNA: TGCAGCGTTGATTTGGCCAATAATAACTATGGCTACACCTTC
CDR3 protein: CSVDLANNNYGYTF

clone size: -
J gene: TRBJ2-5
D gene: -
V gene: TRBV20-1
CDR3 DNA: TGCAGTGCTAGAGATGGGCTCTTACAAGAGACCCAGTACTTC
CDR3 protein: CSARDGLLQETQYF

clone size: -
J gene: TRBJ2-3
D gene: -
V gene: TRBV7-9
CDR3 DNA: TGTGCCAGCAGCCCGACATCGGTTGAGTGGGCGCAGTATTTT
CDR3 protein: CASSPTSVEWAQYF

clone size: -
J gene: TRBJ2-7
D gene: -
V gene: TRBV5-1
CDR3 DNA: TGCGCCAGCAGCCCGGGGTTGGGTCTCTACGAGCAGTACTTC
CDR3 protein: CASSPGLGLYEQYF

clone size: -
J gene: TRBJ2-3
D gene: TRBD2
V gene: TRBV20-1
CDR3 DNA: TGCAGTGCCCCTGAGCGGGGCCAGGGCACAGATACGCAGTATTTT
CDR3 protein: CSAPERGQGTDTQYF

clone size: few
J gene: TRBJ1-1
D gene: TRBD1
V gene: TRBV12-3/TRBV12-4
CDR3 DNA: TGTGCCAGCAGTTACCCCCAGGGGGGCACTGAAGCTTTCTTT
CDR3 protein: CASSYPQGGTEAFF

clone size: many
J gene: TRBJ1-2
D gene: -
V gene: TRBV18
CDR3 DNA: TGTGCCAGCTCACCAGGGGACGGCTACACCTTC
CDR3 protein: CASSPGDGYTF

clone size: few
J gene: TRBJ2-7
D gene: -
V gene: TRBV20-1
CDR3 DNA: TGCAGTGTAGCGGAGACCTCCTACGAGCAGTACTTC
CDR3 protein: CSVAETSYEQYF

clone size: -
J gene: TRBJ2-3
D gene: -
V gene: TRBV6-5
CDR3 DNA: TGTGCCAGCAGTTATTCAGATAAAGCAGATACGCAGTATTTT
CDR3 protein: CASSYSDKADTQYF

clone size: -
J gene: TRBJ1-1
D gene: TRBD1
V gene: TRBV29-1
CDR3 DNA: TGCAGCGTTTATCCCCATGAGGGGGCTCTGAACACTGAAGCTTTCTTT
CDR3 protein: CSVYPHEGALNTEAFF

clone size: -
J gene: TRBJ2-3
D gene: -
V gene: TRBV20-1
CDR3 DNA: TGCAGTGCTTACCCCCGTCCAGGGACAGATACGCAGTATTTT
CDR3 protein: CSAYPRPGTDTQYF

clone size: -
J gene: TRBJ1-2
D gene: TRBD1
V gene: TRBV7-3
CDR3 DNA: TGTGCCAGCAGCTTAATCCGGGACAGGGAGGACTATGGCTACACCTTC
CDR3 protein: CASSLIRDREDYGYTF

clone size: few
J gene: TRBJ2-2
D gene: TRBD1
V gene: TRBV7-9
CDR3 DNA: TGTGCCAGCAGCCCACGTGGACAGGGCGGCGCCGGGGAGCTGTTTTTT
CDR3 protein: CASSPRGQGGAGELFF

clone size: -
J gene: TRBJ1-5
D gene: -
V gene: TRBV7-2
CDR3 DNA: TGTGCCAGCAAGAAGGGGAGTCAGCCCCAGCATTTT
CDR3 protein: CASKKGSQPQHF

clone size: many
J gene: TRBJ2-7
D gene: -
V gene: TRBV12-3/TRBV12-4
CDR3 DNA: TGTGCCAGCAGTTTAGCGTCAGGGGCACCCTACGAGCAGTACTTC
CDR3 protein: CASSLASGAPYEQYF